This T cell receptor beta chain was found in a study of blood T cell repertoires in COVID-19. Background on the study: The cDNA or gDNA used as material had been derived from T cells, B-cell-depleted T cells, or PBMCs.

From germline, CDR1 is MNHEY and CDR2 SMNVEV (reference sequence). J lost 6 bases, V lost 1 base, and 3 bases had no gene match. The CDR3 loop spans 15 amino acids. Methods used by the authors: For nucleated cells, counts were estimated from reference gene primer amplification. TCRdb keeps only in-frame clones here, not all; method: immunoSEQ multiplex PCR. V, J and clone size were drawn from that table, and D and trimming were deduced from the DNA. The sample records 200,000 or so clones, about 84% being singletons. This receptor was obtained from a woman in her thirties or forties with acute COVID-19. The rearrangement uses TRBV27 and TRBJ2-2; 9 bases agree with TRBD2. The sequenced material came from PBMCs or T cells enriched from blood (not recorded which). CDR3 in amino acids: CASSLLAGVAGELFF. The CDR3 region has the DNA TGTGCCAGCAGTTTATTAGCGGGAGTAGCCGGGGAGCTGTTTTTT.